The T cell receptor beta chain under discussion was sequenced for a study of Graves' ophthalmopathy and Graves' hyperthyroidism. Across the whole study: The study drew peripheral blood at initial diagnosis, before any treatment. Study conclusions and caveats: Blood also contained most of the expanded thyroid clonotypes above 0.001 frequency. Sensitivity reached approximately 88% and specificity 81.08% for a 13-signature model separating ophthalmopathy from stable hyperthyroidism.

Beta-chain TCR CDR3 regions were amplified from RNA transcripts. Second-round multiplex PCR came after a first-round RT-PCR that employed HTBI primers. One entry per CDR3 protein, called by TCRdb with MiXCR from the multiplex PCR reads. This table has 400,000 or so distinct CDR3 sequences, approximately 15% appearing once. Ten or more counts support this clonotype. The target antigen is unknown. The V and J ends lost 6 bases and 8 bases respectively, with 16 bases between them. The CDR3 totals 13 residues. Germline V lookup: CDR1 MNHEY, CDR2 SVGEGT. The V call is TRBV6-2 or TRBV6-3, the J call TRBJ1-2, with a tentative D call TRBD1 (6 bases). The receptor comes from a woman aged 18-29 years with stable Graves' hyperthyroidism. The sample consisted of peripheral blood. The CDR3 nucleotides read TGTGCCAGCAGACAGGGAGGAGGAAGAGGCTACACCTTC. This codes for CASRQGGGRGYTF.